This T cell receptor (beta chain) was found in a study of radiotherapy plus CTLA-4 blockade in lung cancer. At the level of the study: With roughly 30% of patients having disease control, objective responses were seen in roughly 18%.

CDR3 length: 17 residues. CDR1 and CDR2 (germline): SGHVS, FQNEAQ. The J segment lost 2 bases and the V segment lost 2 bases, leaving 8 bases of the junction unmatched. Clones were read by immunoSEQ multiplex PCR, and TCRdb kept only the in-frame ones, dropping some. The sample yields tens of thousands of clones, roughly 80% seen once. Study findings and constraints: Reportedly, early blood T cell clone dynamics best predicted response, with interferon-beta. Expansion of tumor-derived TCR clones was observed in blood after radiotherapy plus ipilimumab.

Worth noting for this clone: Its antigen is undetermined.

The chain carries TRBV7-8 and TRBJ1-1, with 10 positions matching TRBD1. The material was peripheral blood, obtained from a patient treated with radiotherapy plus ipilimumab. The TCR comes from a human donor with non-small cell lung cancer who had a complete response to radiotherapy plus ipilimumab. CDR3 sequence reads: CASSLTVGQGGNTEAFF. The CDR3, as DNA: TGTGCCAGCAGCTTAACCGTCGGACAGGGGGGAAACACTGAAGCTTTCTTT.